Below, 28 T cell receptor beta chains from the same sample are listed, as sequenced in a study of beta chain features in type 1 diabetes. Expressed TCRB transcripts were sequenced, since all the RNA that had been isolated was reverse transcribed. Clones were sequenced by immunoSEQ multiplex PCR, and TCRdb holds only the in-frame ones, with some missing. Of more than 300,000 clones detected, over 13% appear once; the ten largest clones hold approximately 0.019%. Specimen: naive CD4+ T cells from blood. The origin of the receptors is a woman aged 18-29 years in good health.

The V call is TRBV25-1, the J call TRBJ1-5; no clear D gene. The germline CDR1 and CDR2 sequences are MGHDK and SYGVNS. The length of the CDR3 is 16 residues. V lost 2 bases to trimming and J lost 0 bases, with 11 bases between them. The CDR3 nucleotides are TGTGCCAGCAGTGAACCAGGTTGGTATAGCAATCAGCCCCAGCATTTT. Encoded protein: CASSEPGWYSNQPQHF.

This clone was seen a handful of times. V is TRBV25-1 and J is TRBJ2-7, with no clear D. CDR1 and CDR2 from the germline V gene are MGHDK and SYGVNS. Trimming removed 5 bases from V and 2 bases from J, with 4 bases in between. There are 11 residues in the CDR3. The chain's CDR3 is CASSRAYEQYF. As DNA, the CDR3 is TGTGCCAGCAGTCGGGCCTACGAGCAGTACTTC.

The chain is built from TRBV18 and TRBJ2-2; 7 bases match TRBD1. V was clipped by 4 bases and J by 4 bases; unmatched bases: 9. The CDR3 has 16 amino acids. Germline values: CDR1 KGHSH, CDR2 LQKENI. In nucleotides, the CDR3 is TGTGCCAGCTCACGTCAGACAGGGATGAGCACCGGGGAGCTGTTTTTT. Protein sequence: CASSRQTGMSTGELFF.

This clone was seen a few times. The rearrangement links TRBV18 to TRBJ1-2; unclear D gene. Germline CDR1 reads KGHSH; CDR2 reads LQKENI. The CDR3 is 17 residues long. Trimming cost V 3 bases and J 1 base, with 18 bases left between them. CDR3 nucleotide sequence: TGTGCCAGCTCACCCAGACCCCCCAGCGATGGTAACTATGGCTACACCTTC. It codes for CASSPRPPSDGNYGYTF.

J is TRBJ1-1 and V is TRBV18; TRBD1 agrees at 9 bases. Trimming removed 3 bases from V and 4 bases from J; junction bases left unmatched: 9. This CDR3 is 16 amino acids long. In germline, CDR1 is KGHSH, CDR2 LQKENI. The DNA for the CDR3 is TGTGCCAGCTCACCGTTGGACAGGGGATTGAGCACTGAAGCTTTCTTT. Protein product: CASSPLDRGLSTEAFF.

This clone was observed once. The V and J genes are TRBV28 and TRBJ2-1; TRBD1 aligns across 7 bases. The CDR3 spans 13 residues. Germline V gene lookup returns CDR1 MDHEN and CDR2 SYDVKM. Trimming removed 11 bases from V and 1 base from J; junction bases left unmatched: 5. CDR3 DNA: TGTGCCTCGAGGGGGCAGTCCTACAATGAGCAGTTCTTC. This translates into CASRGQSYNEQFF.

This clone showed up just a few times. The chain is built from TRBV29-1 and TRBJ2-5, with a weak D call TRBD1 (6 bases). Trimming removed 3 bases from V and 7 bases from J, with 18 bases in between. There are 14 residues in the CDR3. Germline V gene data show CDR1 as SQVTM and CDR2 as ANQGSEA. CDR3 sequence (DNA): TGCAGCGTTGAGTCGGACAGCCGATCCGGGACCCAGTACTTC. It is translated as CSVESDSRSGTQYF.

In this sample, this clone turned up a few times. The CDR3 loop is CASSPNPGLASVSYNEQFF. DNA of the CDR3: TGTGCCAGCAGCCCAAACCCGGGACTAGCCTCCGTATCCTACAATGAGCAGTTCTTC. The J gene is TRBJ2-1, the V gene TRBV4-2; 9 nucleotides agree with TRBD2. This CDR3 is 19 amino acids long. With 4 bases clipped from V and 1 base from J, the junction kept 14 bases outside the gene matches. Germline V gene lookup returns CDR1 LGHNA and CDR2 YNFKEQ.

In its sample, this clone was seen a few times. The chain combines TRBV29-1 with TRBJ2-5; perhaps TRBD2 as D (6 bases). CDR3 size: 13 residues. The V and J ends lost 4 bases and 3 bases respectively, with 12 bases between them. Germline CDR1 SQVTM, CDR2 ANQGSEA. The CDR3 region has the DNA TGCAGCGTTGCGGGGGTTACCGAAGAGACCCAGTACTTC. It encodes CSVAGVTEETQYF.

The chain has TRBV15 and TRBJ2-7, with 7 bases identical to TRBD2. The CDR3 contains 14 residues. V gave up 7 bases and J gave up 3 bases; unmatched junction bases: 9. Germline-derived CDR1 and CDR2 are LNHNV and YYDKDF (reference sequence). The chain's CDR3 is CATTRPGTIYEQYF. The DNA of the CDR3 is TGTGCCACCACCCGTCCCGGGACTATCTACGAGCAGTACTTC.

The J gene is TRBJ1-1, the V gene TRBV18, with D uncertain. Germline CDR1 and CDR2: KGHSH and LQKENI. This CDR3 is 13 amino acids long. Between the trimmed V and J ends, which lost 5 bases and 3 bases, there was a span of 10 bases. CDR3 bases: TGTGCCAGCTCATCGGACGGGGACACTGAAGCTTTCTTT. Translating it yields CASSSDGDTEAFF.

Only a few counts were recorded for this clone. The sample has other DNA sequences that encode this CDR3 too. The chain's CDR3 is CATSRDRREETQYF. The CDR3 DNA is TGTGCCACCAGCAGAGATCGCAGGGAAGAGACCCAGTACTTC. The rearrangement links TRBV15 to TRBJ2-5, with D possibly TRBD1 on 5 matching bases. The germline gives CDR1 LNHNV, CDR2 YYDKDF (reference sequence). CDR3 size: 14 residues. Trimming shortened V by 0 bases and J by 3 bases, and 8 bases separated the two germline ends.

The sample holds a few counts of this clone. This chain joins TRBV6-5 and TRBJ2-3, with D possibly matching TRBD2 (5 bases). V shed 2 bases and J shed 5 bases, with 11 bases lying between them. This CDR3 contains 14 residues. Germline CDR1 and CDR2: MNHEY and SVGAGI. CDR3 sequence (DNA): TGTGCCAGCAGTTACGGACTGACCGTAGATACGCAGTATTTT. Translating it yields CASSYGLTVDTQYF.

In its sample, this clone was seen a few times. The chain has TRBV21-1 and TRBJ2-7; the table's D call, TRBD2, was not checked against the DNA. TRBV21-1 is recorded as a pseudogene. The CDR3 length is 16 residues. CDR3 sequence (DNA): TGTGCCAGCAGCAAAGTCCCTAGCGGGAGGGTGTACGAGCAGTACTTC. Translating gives CASSKVPSGRVYEQYF.

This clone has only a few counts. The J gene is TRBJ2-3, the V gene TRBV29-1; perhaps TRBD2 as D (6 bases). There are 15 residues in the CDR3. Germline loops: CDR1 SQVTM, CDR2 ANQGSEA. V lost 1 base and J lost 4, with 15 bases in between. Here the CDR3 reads CSVEAAGRGSDTQYF. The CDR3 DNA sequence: TGCAGCGTTGAAGCCGCGGGGCGGGGTTCAGATACGCAGTATTTT.

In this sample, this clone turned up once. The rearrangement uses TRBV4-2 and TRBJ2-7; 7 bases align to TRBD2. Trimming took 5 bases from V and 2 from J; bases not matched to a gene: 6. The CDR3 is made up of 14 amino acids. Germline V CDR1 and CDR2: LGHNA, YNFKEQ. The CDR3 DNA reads TGTGCCAGCAGCTCAGCGGGGCACACCTACGAGCAGTACTTC. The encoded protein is CASSSAGHTYEQYF.

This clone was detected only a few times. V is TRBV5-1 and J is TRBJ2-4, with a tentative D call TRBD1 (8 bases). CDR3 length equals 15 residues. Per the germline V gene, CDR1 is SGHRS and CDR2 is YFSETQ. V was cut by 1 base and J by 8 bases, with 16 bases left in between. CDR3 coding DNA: TGCGCCAGCAGCTTGACAACAGGGGGGGTGGACATTCAGTACTTC. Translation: CASSLTTGGVDIQYF.

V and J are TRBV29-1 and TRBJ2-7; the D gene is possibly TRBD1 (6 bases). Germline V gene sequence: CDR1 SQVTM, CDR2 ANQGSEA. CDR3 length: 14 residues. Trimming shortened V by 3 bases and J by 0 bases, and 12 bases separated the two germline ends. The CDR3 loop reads CSVDTGPSSYEQYF. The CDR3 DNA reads TGCAGCGTTGATACAGGGCCCAGCTCCTACGAGCAGTACTTC.

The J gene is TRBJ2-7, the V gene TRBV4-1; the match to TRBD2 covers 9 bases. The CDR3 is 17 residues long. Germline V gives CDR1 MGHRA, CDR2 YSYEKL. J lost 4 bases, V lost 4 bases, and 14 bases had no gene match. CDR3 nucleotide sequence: TGCGCCAGCAGCCTAGCGGGAGCCCCCCTCCAGGTATACGAGCAGTACTTC. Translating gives CASSLAGAPLQVYEQYF.

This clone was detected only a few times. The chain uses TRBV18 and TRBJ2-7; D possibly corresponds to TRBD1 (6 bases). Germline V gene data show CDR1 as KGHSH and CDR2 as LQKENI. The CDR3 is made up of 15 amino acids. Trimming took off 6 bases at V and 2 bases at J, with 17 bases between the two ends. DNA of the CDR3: TGTGCCAGCTCCCGCGATCCAGGGGCCGCCTACGAGCAGTACTTC. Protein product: CASSRDPGAAYEQYF.

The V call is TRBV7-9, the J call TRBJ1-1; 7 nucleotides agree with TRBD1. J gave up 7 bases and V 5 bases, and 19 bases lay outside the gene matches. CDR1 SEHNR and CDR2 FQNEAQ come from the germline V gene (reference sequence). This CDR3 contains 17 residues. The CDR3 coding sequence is TGTGCCAGCAGCCCATTTAGGACAGTGACAGGGTACAGTGAAGCTTTCTTT. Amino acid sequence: CASSPFRTVTGYSEAFF.

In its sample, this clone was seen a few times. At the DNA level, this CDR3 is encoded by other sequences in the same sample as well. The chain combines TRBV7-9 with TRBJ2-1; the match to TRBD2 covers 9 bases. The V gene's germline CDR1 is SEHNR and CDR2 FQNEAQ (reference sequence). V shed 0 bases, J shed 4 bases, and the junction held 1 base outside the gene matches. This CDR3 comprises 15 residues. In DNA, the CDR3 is TGTGCCAGCAGCTTAGCCCTAGCGGGATACAATGAGCAGTTCTTC. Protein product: CASSLALAGYNEQFF.

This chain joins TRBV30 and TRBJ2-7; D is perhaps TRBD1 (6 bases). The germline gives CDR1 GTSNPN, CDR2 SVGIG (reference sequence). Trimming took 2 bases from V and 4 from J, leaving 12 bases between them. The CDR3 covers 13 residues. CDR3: CAWSFGQLYEQYF. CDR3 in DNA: TGTGCCTGGAGTTTTGGACAGTTGTACGAGCAGTACTTC.

The CDR3 region has the DNA TGTGCCAGCAGCTTAGGCTCGGCAGGGAACTATGGCTACACCTTC. Translating it yields CASSLGSAGNYGYTF. The chain has TRBV7-8 and TRBJ1-2; tentatively, D is TRBD1 (5 bases). The CDR3 loop spans 15 amino acids. Between the trimmed V and J ends, which lost 1 base and 2 bases, there was a span of 11 bases. Germline V gene sequence: CDR1 SGHVS, CDR2 FQNEAQ. The full variable domain, with the rest looked up from reference TRBV7-8 and TRBJ1-2, is GAGVSQSPRYKVAKRGQDVALRCDPISGHVSLFWYQQALGQGPEFLTYFQNEAQLDKSGLPSDRFFAERPEGSVSTLKIQRTQQEDSAVYLCASSLGSAGNYGYTFGSGTRLTVV.

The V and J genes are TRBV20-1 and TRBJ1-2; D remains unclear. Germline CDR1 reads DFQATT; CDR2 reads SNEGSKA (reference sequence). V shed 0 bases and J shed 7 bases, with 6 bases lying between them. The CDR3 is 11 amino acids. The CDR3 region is CSAREAGGYTF. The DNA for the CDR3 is TGCAGTGCTAGAGAAGCTGGTGGCTACACCTTC.

CDR3 sequence (DNA): TGTGCCAGCAGCGTAGAAGCGTGGGATACGCAGTATTTT. It yields the protein CASSVEAWDTQYF. The V and J genes are TRBV9 and TRBJ2-3; D remains unclear. The CDR3 is 13 residues long. Trimming removed 0 bases at V and 6 bases at J, with 8 bases between. Germline CDR1 and CDR2: SGDLS and YYNGEE.

CDR3 in DNA: TGCGCCAGCAGTGGAGTAGCGGGAGACTCTGAGCAGTTCTTC. It specifies CASSGVAGDSEQFF. V usage is TRBV5-1 and J usage is TRBJ2-1, with 9 bases matching TRBD2. This CDR3 has 14 amino acids. CDR1 is SGHRS and CDR2 is YFSETQ in the germline V gene. With 5 bases clipped from V and 9 bases from J, the junction kept 9 bases outside the gene matches.

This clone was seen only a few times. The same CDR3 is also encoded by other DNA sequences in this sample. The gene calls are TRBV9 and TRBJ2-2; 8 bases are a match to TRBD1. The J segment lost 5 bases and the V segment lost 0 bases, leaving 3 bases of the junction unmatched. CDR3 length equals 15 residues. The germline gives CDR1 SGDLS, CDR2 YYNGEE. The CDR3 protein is CASSVGTGGTGELFF. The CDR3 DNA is TGTGCCAGCAGCGTAGGTACAGGGGGGACCGGGGAGCTGTTTTTT.